This T cell receptor beta chain was captured in a study of cytomegalovirus exposure and HLA in healthy donors. The PCR had 60 Vbeta and 13 Jbeta primers. Sequenced by immunoSEQ multiplex PCR; TCRdb stores in-frame clones only, minus some. The sample yields 150,000 to 200,000 clones, about four fifths seen once. Germline V CDR1 and CDR2: MNHEY, SVGAGI. The CDR3 loop spans 15 amino acids. V was pared by 5 bases and J by 5 bases, with 8 bases of the junction left unmatched. The sequencing input was PBMCs. This chain joins TRBV6-5 and TRBJ2-5, with 10 bases lining up with TRBD2. The clonotype originates from a woman aged 40-49 years in good health and CMV-seronegative. DNA for the CDR3: TGTGCCAGCAGTGCGCCTCTAGCGGGAGTGGAGACCCAGTACTTC. Protein: CASSAPLAGVETQYF.